The 2 T cell receptor beta chains below come from one sample, sequenced in a study of early T cells in non-severe SARS-CoV-2 infection. TCRdb called the 5' RACE reads again in MiXCR, with one record for every CDR3 protein. The table has under 90,000 distinct CDR3 sequences, around 13% seen once. Sequencing was carried out using whole blood. The receptors stem from an adult who was a healthcare worker with PCR-confirmed SARS-CoV-2 infection or an uninfected control (not recorded which).

The sample holds a few counts of this clonotype. V usage is TRBV27 and J usage is TRBJ2-7; the match to TRBD2 covers 11 bases. CDR1 and CDR2 from the germline V gene are MNHEY and SMNVEV (reference sequence). Losses at the gene ends were 5 bases for V and 4 bases for J; bases not matched to a gene: 10. This CDR3 comprises 16 residues. The chain's CDR3 is CASSLYSGGAGYEQYF. For the CDR3, the DNA is TGTGCCAGCAGTCTATATAGCGGGGGGGCCGGGTACGAGCAGTACTTC.

The V call is TRBV25-1, the J call TRBJ2-2; D is unresolved. V lost 3 bases and J lost 5, with 4 bases in between. The germline V gene has CDR1 MGHDK and CDR2 SYGVNS. This CDR3 has 12 amino acids. The CDR3 spells CASSDITGELFF. The CDR3, as DNA: TGTGCCAGCAGTGACATAACCGGGGAGCTGTTTTTT.